The T cell receptor beta chain described here comes from a study of spatial heterogeneity in lung cancer. CDR3 length equals 14 residues. V shed 11 bases and J shed 2 bases, with 13 bases lying between them. The germline V gene encodes CDR1 MDHEN and CDR2 SYDVKM. Time point reported: sample taken at primary tumor resection. The input material, whole RNA from tumor, nontumor lung or frozen PBMC, was sequenced unsorted. Comment on this clonotype: A read error is possible here, since a much larger clone lies one base away. No conserved phenylalanine or tryptophan ends this CDR3, so it is likely a read error.

All TCR cDNA molecules were individually tagged with a unique molecular identifier. TCRdb re-called the 5' RACE reads with MiXCR, one entry per CDR3 protein. The profile shows about 25,000 distinct CDR3 sequences, approximately 7% of them singletons. The source was PBMCs, collected at surgery. This chain uses TRBV28 with TRBJ2-6; maybe TRBD1 (5 bases). The sequence came from a male donor with early-stage non-small cell lung cancer. CDR3 sequence reads: CAVPMTAGANVLTL. The CDR3, as DNA: TGTGCCGTACCAATGACAGCTGGGGCCAACGTCCTGACTTTA.